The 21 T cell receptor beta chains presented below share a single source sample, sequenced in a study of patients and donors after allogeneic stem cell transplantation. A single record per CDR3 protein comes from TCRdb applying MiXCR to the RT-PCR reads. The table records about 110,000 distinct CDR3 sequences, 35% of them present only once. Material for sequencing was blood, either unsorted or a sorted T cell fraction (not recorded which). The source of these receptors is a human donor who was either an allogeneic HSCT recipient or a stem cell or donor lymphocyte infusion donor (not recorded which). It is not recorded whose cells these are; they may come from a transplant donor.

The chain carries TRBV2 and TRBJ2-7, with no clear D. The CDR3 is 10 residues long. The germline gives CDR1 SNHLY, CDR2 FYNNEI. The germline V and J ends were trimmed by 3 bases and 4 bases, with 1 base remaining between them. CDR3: CASSDYEQYF. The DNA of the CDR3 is TGTGCCAGCAGTGATTACGAGCAGTACTTC.

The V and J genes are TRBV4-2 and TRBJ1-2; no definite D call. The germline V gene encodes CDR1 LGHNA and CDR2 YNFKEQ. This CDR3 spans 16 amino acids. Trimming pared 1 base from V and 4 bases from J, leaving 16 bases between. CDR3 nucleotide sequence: TGTGCCAGCAGCCAAGGGAGAGTTGGCAGCGGCTATGGCTACACCTTC. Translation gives CASSQGRVGSGYGYTF.

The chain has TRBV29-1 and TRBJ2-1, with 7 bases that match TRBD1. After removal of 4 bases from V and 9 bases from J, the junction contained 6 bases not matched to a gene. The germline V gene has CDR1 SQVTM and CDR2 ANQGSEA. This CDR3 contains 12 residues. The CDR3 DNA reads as TGCAGCGTTGGCCTGACAGGGCGTGAGCAGTTCTTC. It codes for CSVGLTGREQFF.

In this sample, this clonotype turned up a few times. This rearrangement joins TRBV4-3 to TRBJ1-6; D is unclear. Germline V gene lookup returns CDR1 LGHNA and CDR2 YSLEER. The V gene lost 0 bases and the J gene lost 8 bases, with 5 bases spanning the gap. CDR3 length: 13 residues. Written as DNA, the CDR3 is TGCGCCAGCAGCCAAGATCGGGATTCACCCCTCCACTTT. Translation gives CASSQDRDSPLHF.

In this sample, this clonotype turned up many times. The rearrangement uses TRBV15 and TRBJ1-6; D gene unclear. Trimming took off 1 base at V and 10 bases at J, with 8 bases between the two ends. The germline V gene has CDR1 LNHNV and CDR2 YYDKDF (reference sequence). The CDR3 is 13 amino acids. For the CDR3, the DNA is TGTGCCACCAGCAGAGCCCGGAGCTCACCCCTCCACTTT. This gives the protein CATSRARSSPLHF.

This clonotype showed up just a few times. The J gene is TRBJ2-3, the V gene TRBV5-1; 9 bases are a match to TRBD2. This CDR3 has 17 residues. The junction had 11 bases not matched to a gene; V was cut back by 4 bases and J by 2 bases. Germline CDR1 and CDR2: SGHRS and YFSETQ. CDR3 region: CASSPKKTSGDTDTQYF. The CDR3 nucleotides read TGCGCCAGCAGCCCAAAGAAGACTAGCGGAGACACAGATACGCAGTATTTT.

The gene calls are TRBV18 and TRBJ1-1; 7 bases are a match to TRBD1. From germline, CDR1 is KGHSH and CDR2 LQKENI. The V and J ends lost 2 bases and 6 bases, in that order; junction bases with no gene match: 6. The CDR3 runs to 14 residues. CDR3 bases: TGTGCCAGCTCACCATCCCTGACAGGGCCTGAAGCTTTCTTT. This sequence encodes CASSPSLTGPEAFF.

As DNA, the CDR3 is TGTGCCAGCAGCTTAGAACGACAGGGGAGGGAAAAACTGTTTTTT. As protein: CASSLERQGREKLFF. The chain is built from TRBV7-2 and TRBJ1-4, with 8 bases identical to TRBD1. CDR3 length: 15 residues. V lost 1 base to trimming and J lost 8 bases; unmatched junction nucleotides: 6. Per the germline V gene, CDR1 is SGHTA and CDR2 is FQGNSA.

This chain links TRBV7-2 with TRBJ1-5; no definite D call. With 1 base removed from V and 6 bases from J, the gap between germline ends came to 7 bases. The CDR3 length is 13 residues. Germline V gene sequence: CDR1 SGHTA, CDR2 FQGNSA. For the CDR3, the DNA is TGTGCCAGCAGCTTAGACACCTCTCAGCCCCAGCATTTT. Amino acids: CASSLDTSQPQHF.

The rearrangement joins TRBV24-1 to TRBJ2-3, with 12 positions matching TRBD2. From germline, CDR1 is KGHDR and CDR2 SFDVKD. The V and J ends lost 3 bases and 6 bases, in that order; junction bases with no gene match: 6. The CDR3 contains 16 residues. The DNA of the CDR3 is TGTGCCACCAGTGATCGACTAGCGGGAGATTTGGATACGCAGTATTTT. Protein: CATSDRLAGDLDTQYF.

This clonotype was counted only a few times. CDR3 in amino acids: CASSYSRRERLYNSPLHF. The CDR3 DNA is TGTGCCAGCAGTTACTCGAGGCGGGAGCGGCTTTATAATTCACCCCTCCACTTT. J is TRBJ1-6 and V is TRBV6-5; D unresolved. Trimming removed 0 bases from V and 4 bases from J, with 16 bases in between. This CDR3 contains 18 residues. Germline V gives CDR1 MNHEY, CDR2 SVGAGI.

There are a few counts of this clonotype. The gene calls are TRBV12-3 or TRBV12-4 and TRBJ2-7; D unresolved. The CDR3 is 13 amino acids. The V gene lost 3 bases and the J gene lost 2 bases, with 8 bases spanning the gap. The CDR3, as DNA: TGTGCCAGCAGTTTGGCCAGGCCCTACGAGCAGTACTTC. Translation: CASSLARPYEQYF.

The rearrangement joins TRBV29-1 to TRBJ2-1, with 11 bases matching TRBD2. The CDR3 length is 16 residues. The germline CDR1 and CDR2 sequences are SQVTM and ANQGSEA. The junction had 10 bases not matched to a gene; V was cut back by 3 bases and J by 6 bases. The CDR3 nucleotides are TGCAGCGTTGAGGGGGGCACTAGCGGGAGTTTCAATGAGCAGTTCTTC. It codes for CSVEGGTSGSFNEQFF.

The CDR3 sequence is CSAPPTGTNEKLFF. The DNA for the CDR3 is TGCAGTGCTCCGCCTACAGGGACTAATGAAAAACTGTTTTTT. The chain is built from TRBV20-1 and TRBJ1-4; D possibly corresponds to TRBD1 (6 bases). V dropped 5 bases and J dropped 2 bases, with 12 bases sitting between them. This CDR3 contains 14 residues. Germline values: CDR1 DFQATT, CDR2 SNEGSKA (reference sequence).

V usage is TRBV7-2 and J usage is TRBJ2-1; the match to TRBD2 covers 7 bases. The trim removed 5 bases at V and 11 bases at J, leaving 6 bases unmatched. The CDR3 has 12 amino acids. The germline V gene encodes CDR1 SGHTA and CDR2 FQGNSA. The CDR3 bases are TGTGCCAGCAGCCGGGACTATCCAAAGCAGTTCTTC. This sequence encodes CASSRDYPKQFF.

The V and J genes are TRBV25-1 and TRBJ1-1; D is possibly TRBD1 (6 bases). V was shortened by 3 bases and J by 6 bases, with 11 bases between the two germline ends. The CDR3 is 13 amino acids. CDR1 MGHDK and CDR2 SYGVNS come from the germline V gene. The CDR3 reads CASSEGAVAEAFF. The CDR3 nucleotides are TGTGCCAGCAGTGAGGGGGCAGTGGCTGAAGCTTTCTTT.

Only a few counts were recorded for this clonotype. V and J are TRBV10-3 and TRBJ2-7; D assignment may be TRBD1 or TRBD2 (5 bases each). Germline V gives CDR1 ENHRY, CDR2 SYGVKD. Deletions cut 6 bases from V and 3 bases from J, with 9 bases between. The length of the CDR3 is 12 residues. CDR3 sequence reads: CAIRGDVYEQYF. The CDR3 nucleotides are TGTGCCATCAGAGGGGACGTCTACGAGCAGTACTTC.

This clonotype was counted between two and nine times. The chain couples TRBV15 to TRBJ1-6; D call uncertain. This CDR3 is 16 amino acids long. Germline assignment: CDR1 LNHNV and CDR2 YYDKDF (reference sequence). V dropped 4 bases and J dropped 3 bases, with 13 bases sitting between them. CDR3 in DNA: TGTGCCACCAGCACAAGCCCCGGAAACTATAATTCACCCCTCCACTTT. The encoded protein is CATSTSPGNYNSPLHF.

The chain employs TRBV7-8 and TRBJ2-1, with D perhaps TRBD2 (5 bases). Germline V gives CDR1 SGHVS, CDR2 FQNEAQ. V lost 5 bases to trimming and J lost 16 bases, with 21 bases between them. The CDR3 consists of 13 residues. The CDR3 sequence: CASSHRRASGDFF. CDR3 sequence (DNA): TGTGCCAGCAGCCACCGAAGAGCGTCCGGGGATTTCTTC. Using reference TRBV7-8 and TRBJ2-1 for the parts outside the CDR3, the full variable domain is GAGVSQSPRYKVAKRGQDVALRCDPISGHVSLFWYQQALGQGPEFLTYFQNEAQLDKSGLPSDRFFAERPEGSVSTLKIQRTQQEDSAVYLCASSHRRASGDFFGPGTRLTVL.

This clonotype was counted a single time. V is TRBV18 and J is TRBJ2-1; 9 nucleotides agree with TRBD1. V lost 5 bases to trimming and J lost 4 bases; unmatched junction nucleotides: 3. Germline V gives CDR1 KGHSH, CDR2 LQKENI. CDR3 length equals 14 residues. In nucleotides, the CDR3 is TGTGCCAGCTCAGGGGACAGGGTGTACAATGAGCAGTTCTTC. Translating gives CASSGDRVYNEQFF.

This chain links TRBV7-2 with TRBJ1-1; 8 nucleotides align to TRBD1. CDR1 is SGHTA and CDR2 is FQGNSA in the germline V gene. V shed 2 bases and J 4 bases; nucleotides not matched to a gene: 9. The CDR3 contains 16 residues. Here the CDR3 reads CASSLWPLTGGTEAFF. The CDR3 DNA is TGTGCCAGCAGCTTATGGCCCCTAACAGGGGGCACTGAAGCTTTCTTT.